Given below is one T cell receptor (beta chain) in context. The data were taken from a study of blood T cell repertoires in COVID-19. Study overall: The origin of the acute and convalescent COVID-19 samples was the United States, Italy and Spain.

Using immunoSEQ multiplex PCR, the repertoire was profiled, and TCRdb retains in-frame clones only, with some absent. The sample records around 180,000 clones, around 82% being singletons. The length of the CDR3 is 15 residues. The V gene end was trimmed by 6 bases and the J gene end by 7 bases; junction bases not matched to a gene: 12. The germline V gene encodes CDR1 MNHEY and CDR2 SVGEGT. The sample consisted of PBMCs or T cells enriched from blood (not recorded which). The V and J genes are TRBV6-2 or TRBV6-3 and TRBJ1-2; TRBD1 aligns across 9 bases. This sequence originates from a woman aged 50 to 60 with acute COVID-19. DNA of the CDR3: TGTGCCAGCAGACCTACCGCGACAGGGGGAAGTGGCTACACCTTC. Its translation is CASRPTATGGSGYTF.